The present TCR beta chain was sequenced within a study of T cell responses to AZD1222 COVID-19 vaccine. Overall study results and limits: Spike-wide vaccine-associated CD4 TCRs dominated at 160-218 and 743-854. Spike-specific TCR breadth rose after two AZD1222 doses, and depth rose as well. Donor demographics were predominantly white British with a female majority; clonal diversity may be underestimated. The study reported that nearly half of spike-specific TCRs target unmutated variant regions.

The repertoire was sequenced with immunoSEQ multiplex PCR; TCRdb's copy has only in-frame clones and lacks some. The profile shows about 89,000 clones, about 93% of them singletons. As to this clone: As yet, its antigen is unknown.

CDR3 length: 17 amino acids. With V trimmed by 3 bases and J by 2 bases, 6 bases remained unmatched. Germline lookup yields CDR1 SGHVS and CDR2 FNYEAQ. The sample here was peripheral blood, taken 28 days after the second AZD1222 dose. The V gene is TRBV7-6, the J gene TRBJ2-1, with 11 bases aligning to TRBD2. This TCR was recovered from an adult who received the AZD1222 COVID-19 vaccine. In DNA form, the CDR3 reads TGTGCCAGCAGCTTCGCCGTAGCGGGAGGGCCCTACAATGAGCAGTTCTTC. The encoded protein is CASSFAVAGGPYNEQFF.